The rows below give T cell receptor beta chains drawn from one sample of a study of blood T cell repertoires in COVID-19. Data came from immunoSEQ multiplex PCR; TCRdb stores just in-frame clones and leaves some out. Altogether some 70,000 clones are present, roughly 91% being singletons, with the ten largest covering 6% to 7%. Material for sequencing was peripheral blood. All receptors derive from a man between 50 and 59 years old with active COVID-19. Each CDR3 is given with its conserved first and last residue. Each record gives: V gene, CDR3 protein.

v_gene: TRBV4-1; CDR3aa: CASSAQGLQHTF
v_gene: TRBV2; CDR3aa: CASSERGGAQYF
v_gene: TRBV9; CDR3aa: CASSSGQGAPYNSPLHF
v_gene: TRBV7-9; CDR3aa: CASSLPARLAGNSNEQFF
v_gene: TRBV9; CDR3aa: CASSADWEVYEQYF
v_gene: TRBV21-1; CDR3aa: CASSKGDRVYNEQFF
v_gene: TRBV30; CDR3aa: CAWSVWLLSPLHF
v_gene: TRBV24-1; CDR3aa: CATSDLNTGTTGEQYF
v_gene: TRBV6-1; CDR3aa: CASSVGADGFGANYGYTF
v_gene: TRBV10-1; CDR3aa: CATLRQVGKSSYNSPLHF
v_gene: TRBV19; CDR3aa: CASSSSGGGDEQFF